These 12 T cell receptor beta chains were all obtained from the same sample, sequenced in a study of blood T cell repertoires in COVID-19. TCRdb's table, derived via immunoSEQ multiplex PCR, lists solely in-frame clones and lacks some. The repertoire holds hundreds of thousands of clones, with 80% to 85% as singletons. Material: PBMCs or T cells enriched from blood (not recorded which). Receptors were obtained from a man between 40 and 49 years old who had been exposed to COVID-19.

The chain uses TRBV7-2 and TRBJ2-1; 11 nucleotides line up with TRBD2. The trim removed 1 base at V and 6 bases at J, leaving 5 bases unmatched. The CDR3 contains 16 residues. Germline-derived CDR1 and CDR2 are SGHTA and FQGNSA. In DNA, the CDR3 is TGTGCCAGCAGCTTAGTGTGGACTAGCGGGCGCAATGAGCAGTTCTTC. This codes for CASSLVWTSGRNEQFF.

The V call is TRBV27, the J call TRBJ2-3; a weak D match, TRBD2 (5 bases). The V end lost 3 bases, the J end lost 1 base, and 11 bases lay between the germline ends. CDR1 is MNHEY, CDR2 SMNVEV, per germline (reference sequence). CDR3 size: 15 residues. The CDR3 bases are TGTGCCAGCAGTTTCTGGGCTAGCCGCACAGATACGCAGTATTTT. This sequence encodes CASSFWASRTDTQYF.

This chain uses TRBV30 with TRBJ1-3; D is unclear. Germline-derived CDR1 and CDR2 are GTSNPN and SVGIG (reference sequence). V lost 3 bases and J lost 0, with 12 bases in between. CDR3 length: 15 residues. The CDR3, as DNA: TGTGCCTGGAGAGAAAGACAAAACTCTGGAAACACCATATATTTT. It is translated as CAWRERQNSGNTIYF. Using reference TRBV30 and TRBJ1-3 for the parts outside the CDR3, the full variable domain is SQTIHQWPATLVQPVGSPLSLECTVEGTSNPNLYWYRQAAGRGLQLLFYSVGIGQISSEVPQNLSASRPQDRQFILSSKKLLLSDSGFYLCAWRERQNSGNTIYFGEGSWLTVV.

The CDR3: CASSLGLQEYF. In nucleotides, the CDR3 is TGTGCCAGCAGTTTGGGACTCCAGGAGTATTTT. The chain joins TRBV12-3 or TRBV12-4 to TRBJ2-3, with a possible D match to TRBD2 (6 bases). V lost 3 bases and J 13 bases, leaving 11 bases between the germline ends. CDR3 length: 11 residues.

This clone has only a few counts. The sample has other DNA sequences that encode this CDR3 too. The CDR3 protein is CASSLDRTEAFF. The CDR3 nucleotides are TGTGCCAGCAGCCTAGATCGCACTGAAGCTTTCTTT. The chain combines TRBV5-4 with TRBJ1-1; D gene unclear. The V and J ends lost 4 bases and 4 bases respectively, with 8 bases between them. This CDR3 is built from 12 residues. Germline lookup yields CDR1 SGHNT and CDR2 YYREEE (reference sequence).

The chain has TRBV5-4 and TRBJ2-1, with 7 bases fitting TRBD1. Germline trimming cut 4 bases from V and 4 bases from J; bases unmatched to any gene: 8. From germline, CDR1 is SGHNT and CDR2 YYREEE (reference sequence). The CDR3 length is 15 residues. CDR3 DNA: TGTGCCAGCAGCCCCCTGGGACAGACATACAATGAGCAGTTCTTC. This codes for CASSPLGQTYNEQFF.

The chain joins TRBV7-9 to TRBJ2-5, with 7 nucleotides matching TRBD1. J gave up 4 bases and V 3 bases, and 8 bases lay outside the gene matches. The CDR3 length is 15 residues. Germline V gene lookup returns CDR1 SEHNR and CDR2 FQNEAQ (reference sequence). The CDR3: CASSFGRGGRETQYF. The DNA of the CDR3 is TGTGCCAGCAGCTTCGGGCGAGGGGGCAGAGAGACCCAGTACTTC.

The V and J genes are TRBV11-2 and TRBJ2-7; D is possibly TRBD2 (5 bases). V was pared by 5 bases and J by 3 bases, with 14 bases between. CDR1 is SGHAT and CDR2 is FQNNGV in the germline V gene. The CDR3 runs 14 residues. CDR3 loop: CASSLDWGNYEQYF. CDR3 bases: TGTGCCAGCAGCCTGGACTGGGGAAACTACGAGCAGTACTTC.

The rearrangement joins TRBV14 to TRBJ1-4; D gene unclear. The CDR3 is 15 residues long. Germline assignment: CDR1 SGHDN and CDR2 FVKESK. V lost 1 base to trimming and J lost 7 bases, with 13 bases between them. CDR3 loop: CASSQGLARGEKLFF. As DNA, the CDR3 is TGTGCCAGCAGCCAAGGCCTTGCACGGGGTGAAAAACTGTTTTTT.

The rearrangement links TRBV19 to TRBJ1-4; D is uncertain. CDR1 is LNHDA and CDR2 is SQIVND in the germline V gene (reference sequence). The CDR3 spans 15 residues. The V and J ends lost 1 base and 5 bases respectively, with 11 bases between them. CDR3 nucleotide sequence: TGTGCCAGTAGTATAGGTTGGGCCGAAAATGAAAAACTGTTTTTT. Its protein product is CASSIGWAENEKLFF.

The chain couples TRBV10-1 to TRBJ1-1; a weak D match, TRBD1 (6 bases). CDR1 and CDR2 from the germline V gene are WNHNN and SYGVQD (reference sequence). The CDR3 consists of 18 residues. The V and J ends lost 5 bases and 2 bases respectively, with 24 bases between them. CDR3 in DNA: TGCGCCAGCAGTCCCCCTCCAGGGGAGAACAGTTCCAACACTGAAGCTTTCTTT. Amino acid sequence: CASSPPPGENSSNTEAFF.

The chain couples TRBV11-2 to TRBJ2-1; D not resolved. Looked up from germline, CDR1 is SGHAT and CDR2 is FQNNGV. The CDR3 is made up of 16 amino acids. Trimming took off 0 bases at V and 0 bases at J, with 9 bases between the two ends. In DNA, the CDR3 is TGTGCCAGCAGCTTAGAAGTGACAACCTCCTACAATGAGCAGTTCTTC. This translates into CASSLEVTTSYNEQFF.